The present T cell receptor (beta chain) was sequenced within a study of T cells in Graves' hyperthyroidism and ophthalmopathy (dated by TCRdb to between 2018 and 2020). Turning to the overall study: Peripheral blood was sampled at the time of initial diagnosis, prior to any treatment. After sampling, hyperthyroidism patients received methimazole starting at 30 mg daily, and ophthalmopathy patients received high-dose intravenous methylprednisolone. To identify TCR V-J signatures that set the groups apart, the researchers used a discovery cohort of approximately 98 patients, made up of about 44 with Graves' ophthalmopathy and about 60 with stable Graves' hyperthyroidism. In about 6 Graves' hyperthyroidism patients, the study also compared T-cell repertoires from thyroid tissue with T-cell repertoires from blood. According to the paper, TCR Vbeta CDR3 sequencing was carried out on over 130 peripheral blood samples, which came from under 50 ophthalmopathy, under 85 hyperthyroidism and approximately 17 progressor patients. The roughly 100 discovery patients were randomly split 7:3 into training and test sets. Prospective prediction of ophthalmopathy was tested in an independent validation cohort consisting of some 20 hyperthyroidism patients and some 16 patients who later progressed to ophthalmopathy.

Amplification of TCR beta CDR3 regions was carried out from RNA transcripts. The first round of RT-PCR for the TCR CDR3 was performed with the HTBI primer set and the Qiagen OneStep RT-PCR kit. Libraries were constructed in a second round of multiplex PCR, after which size selection and purification were performed. Sequencing of the libraries was done on an Illumina HiSeq2000 using paired-end 100 bp reads. The authors' pipeline ran thus. Raw data were processed with SOAPnuke, discarding reads with adapters, uncalled bases, mean Phred below 15, or no exact constant-primer or identifier match. COPE v1.2.5 was used to merge the high-quality paired reads, and each unique nucleotide sequence was defined as a clonotype. MiTCR v1.1 was used to align clonotypes to the IMGT TRBV, TRBD and TRBJ reference segments. The analysis included only V-J combinations with a frequency above 0.0001, which together covered 99% to 99.2% of the repertoires. The TCS score was defined as F50 (clonal expansion) divided by E x V (chaos), with BLOSUM62-based TCRdist calculated between CDR3 peptides within each V-J. Welch's t-statistics and random forest reduced around 550 V-J features to about 13, which were used in a naive Bayes classifier (R e1071). The public reads were quality trimmed at Q25 with fastp and then assembled into clones with MiXCR by TCRdb, keeping productive beta chains. Identical CDR3 proteins give one entry, which carries the most common genes and DNA. TCRdb assigned the V and J calls; the authors' analysis was not used. The sample profile shows 500,000 to 700,000 distinct CDR3 sequences; 16% of them were found once. Approximately 18% of the sample is held by the ten biggest clonotypes.

Stable Graves' hyperthyroidism was defined as no progression to ophthalmopathy during 18 months of follow-up. Hyperthyroidism patients were newly diagnosed, had a disease duration of under 2 months, and were aged 18 to 65 years. Exclusion was applied to patients with uncontrolled infections, other autoimmune diseases, pregnancy or lactation. Diagnoses relied on clinical symptoms, serum thyroxine and TRAb, thyroid ultrasound and orbital computed tomography. PBMCs were isolated from 10 ml of fresh peripheral blood by Ficoll-Paque density gradient centrifugation. Trizol reagent was used to extract total RNA, and RNA quality was then checked on an Agilent 2100 Bioanalyzer. Study-wide conclusions, independent of this receptor: Sample size was not statistically predetermined, and blinding of investigators to group allocation was not performed. In validation, the model predicted progression to ophthalmopathy a median of around 6.5 months before onset, with around 70% sensitivity and 72.22% specificity. Blood samples also contained most of the expanded thyroid clonotypes (frequency above 0.001), which suggests that blood repertoires may reflect thyroid immune responses. A 13 V-J signature model separated ophthalmopathy from stable hyperthyroidism, with nearly 90% sensitivity and approximately 81% specificity in cross-validation and 80%/75% in testing.

From its cysteine to its phenylalanine, the CDR3 spans 16 amino acids. The entry retains the CDR3 DNA only, 48 bases that are in frame from base 1. According to the germline V gene, CDR1 reads SGHAT and CDR2 reads FQNNGV. V ends up 5 bases short and J 2 bases short, with an unmatched junction base count of 10. This clonotype occurred many times. The antigen this receptor binds is unknown. No qualities accompany the bases; no much larger clone lies one base away. The source of this sequence is a woman aged 18-35 years with Graves' hyperthyroidism. The sample consisted of blood. Recombination connected TRBV11-2 to TRBJ2-7; the junction holds 9 bases that match TRBD1. The DNA reads TGTGCCAGCAGCCCTAGCCGGGACAGGGCGGCCTACGAGCAGTACTTC. Translated, it gives CASSPSRDRAAYEQYF.